What follows are 26 T cell receptor beta chains derived from one specimen sequenced in a study of T-cell memory formation after mild COVID-19. Each CDR3 protein is one row after TCRdb ran MiXCR on the 5' RACE reads. Of a few hundred thousand distinct CDR3 sequences listed, less than 25% are singletons. Sample: PBMCs or a T cell subset sorted from them (not recorded which). Receptors were obtained from a man younger than 30 who had mild COVID-19 (a few samples of this study predate the infection). Cell type and time point are not known.

This clonotype was counted only a few times. The rearrangement joins TRBV7-8 to TRBJ2-7; 7 nucleotides line up with TRBD1. V lost 5 bases and J lost 3; bases outside the gene matches: 7. This CDR3 contains 14 residues. Germline lookup yields CDR1 SGHVS and CDR2 FQNEAQ. The CDR3 reads CASSLQTGRYEQYF. CDR3 in DNA: TGTGCCAGCAGCCTTCAGACAGGGCGCTACGAGCAGTACTTC.

The genes are TRBV12-3 or TRBV12-4 and TRBJ2-7; D not resolved. The V end was cut by 5 bases, the J end by 5 bases, with 16 bases between. This CDR3 has 14 amino acids. The CDR3 DNA is TGTGCCAGCAGTCCGGGCTTCTTCAGACACGAGCAGTACTTC. This encodes CASSPGFFRHEQYF.

The sample holds a few counts of this clonotype. The rearrangement links TRBV7-9 to TRBJ1-1; D is unresolved. V shed 5 bases and J shed 8 bases, with 12 bases lying between them. There are 12 residues in the CDR3. CDR1 is SEHNR, CDR2 FQNEAQ, per germline (reference sequence). Written as DNA, the CDR3 is TGTGCCAGCAGCCTCGTAGGTTGGGAAGCTTTCTTT. This codes for CASSLVGWEAFF.

V gene TRBV2 combines with J gene TRBJ2-3; no definite D call. CDR3 length: 10 residues. Germline CDR1 is SNHLY and CDR2 is FYNNEI. V was shortened by 7 bases and J by 6 bases, with 5 bases between the two germline ends. The CDR3: CASMGDTQYF. The CDR3 DNA is TGTGCCAGCATGGGGGATACGCAGTATTTT.

In its sample, this clonotype was seen many times. The chain joins TRBV6-4 to TRBJ2-3, with 7 bases identical to TRBD1. Germline-derived CDR1 and CDR2 are MRHNA and SNTAGT. The V gene end was trimmed by 0 bases and the J gene end by 3 bases; junction bases not matched to a gene: 3. This CDR3 has 15 residues. CDR3 in amino acids: CASSDSQGSTDTQYF. The DNA for the CDR3 is TGTGCCAGCAGTGACTCACAGGGGTCAACAGATACGCAGTATTTT.

V usage is TRBV2 and J usage is TRBJ2-7; 7 positions agree with TRBD1. V lost 6 bases and J lost 1; bases outside the gene matches: 6. This CDR3 is built from 14 residues. Germline V gene data show CDR1 as SNHLY and CDR2 as FYNNEI. The CDR3 protein is CASSRQGRSYEQYV. In DNA form, the CDR3 reads TGTGCCAGCAGCCGACAGGGCAGGTCCTACGAGCAGTACGTC.

This clonotype was counted only a few times. This chain links TRBV6-5 with TRBJ2-2, with D maybe TRBD1 (5 bases). V was clipped by 8 bases and J by 4 bases, with 17 bases between them. There are 15 residues in the CDR3. CDR1 is MNHEY, CDR2 SVGAGI, per germline. The CDR3 sequence: CASLKGSRGTGELFF. In DNA, the CDR3 is TGTGCCAGCCTCAAGGGGTCCCGCGGCACCGGGGAGCTGTTTTTT.

This chain joins TRBV5-1 and TRBJ2-6; 7 nucleotides align to TRBD1. CDR1 is SGHRS, CDR2 YFSETQ, per germline. Germline trimming cut 4 bases from V and 4 bases from J; bases unmatched to any gene: 5. This CDR3 has 15 residues. CDR3 in amino acids: CASSLTGLGANVLTF. The CDR3 coding sequence is TGCGCCAGCAGCCTGACAGGGTTAGGGGCCAACGTCCTGACTTTC.

The chain joins TRBV7-2 to TRBJ2-7, with a weak D call TRBD2 (5 bases). Germline CDR1 and CDR2: SGHTA and FQGNSA. This CDR3 spans 15 amino acids. The ends were cut back, 7 bases at V and 2 bases at J, with 18 bases in the middle. This CDR3 is CASTQERNYPYEQYV. The CDR3 bases are TGTGCCAGCACCCAGGAGCGGAACTACCCCTACGAGCAGTACGTC.

This clonotype was detected ten times or more. The CDR3 is CSASLASGGSEQFF. DNA for the CDR3: TGCAGTGCTAGTCTGGCTAGCGGGGGAAGTGAGCAGTTCTTC. This chain connects TRBV20-1 to TRBJ2-1; 10 nucleotides agree with TRBD2. CDR3 size: 14 residues. Germline V gives CDR1 DFQATT, CDR2 SNEGSKA (reference sequence). The trim removed 3 bases at V and 9 bases at J, leaving 8 bases unmatched.

The sample holds a few counts of this clonotype. The rearrangement joins TRBV7-9 to TRBJ2-2; D unclear. This CDR3 spans 14 amino acids. Germline loops: CDR1 SEHNR, CDR2 FQNEAQ (reference sequence). V was clipped by 5 bases and J by 5 bases, with 12 bases between them. CDR3 DNA: TGTGCCAGCAGCCCATTTTGGAGTACCGGGGAGCTGTTTTTT. Its protein is CASSPFWSTGELFF.

This clonotype occurred a few times. The chain carries TRBV2 and TRBJ1-3; weak D call: TRBD1 (6 bases). Germline loops: CDR1 SNHLY, CDR2 FYNNEI. The CDR3 covers 13 residues. The V end was cut by 5 bases, the J end by 4 bases, with 9 bases between. CDR3 residues: CASSTGPGNTIYF. CDR3 nucleotide sequence: TGTGCCAGCAGTACAGGGCCCGGAAACACCATATATTTT.

This clonotype was recorded a few times. The chain uses TRBV5-1 and TRBJ2-2, with TRBD2 matching 7 bases. V dropped 0 bases and J dropped 1; count of bases not matched to a gene: 3. Germline CDR1 reads SGHRS; CDR2 reads YFSETQ. CDR3 length: 16 amino acids. DNA of the CDR3: TGCGCCAGCAGCTTGGTGGCTAGCGGGAACACCGGGGAGCTGTTTTTT. Protein: CASSLVASGNTGELFF.

This chain joins TRBV5-1 and TRBJ1-2; 11 bases are shared with TRBD1. The germline CDR1 and CDR2 sequences are SGHRS and YFSETQ. The CDR3 runs to 17 residues. Trimming cost V 2 bases and J 3 bases; bases outside gene matches: 9. CDR3 nucleotide sequence: TGCGCCAGCAGCTTACGGACAGGGGGCTTCGGAGACTATGGCTACACCTTC. Translating it yields CASSLRTGGFGDYGYTF.

The gene calls are TRBV6-6 and TRBJ2-7; TRBD2 matches at 9 bases. Germline CDR1 reads MNHNY; CDR2 reads SVGAGI (reference sequence). With 7 bases clipped from V and 5 bases from J, the junction kept 9 bases outside the gene matches. The CDR3 contains 14 residues. Here the CDR3 reads CASTDTRTSDEQYV. The CDR3 nucleotides read TGTGCCAGCACCGACACCCGGACTAGCGACGAGCAGTACGTC.

This clonotype was counted many times. The gene calls are TRBV5-1 and TRBJ1-5; a weak D match, TRBD1 (5 bases). The CDR3 has 13 amino acids. From germline, CDR1 is SGHRS and CDR2 YFSETQ. Trimming took off 0 bases at V and 6 bases at J, with 7 bases between the two ends. The CDR3 DNA sequence: TGCGCCAGCAGCTTGGGAGGGGCTCAGCCCCAGCATTTT. Translated, it gives CASSLGGAQPQHF.

The chain has TRBV6-5 and TRBJ2-7; D is uncertain. This CDR3 contains 14 residues. Trimming pared 0 bases from V and 7 bases from J, leaving 13 bases between. Germline CDR1 is MNHEY and CDR2 is SVGAGI. The CDR3 sequence is CASSYSMATEEQYV. The CDR3 DNA reads as TGTGCCAGCAGTTACTCGATGGCTACGGAGGAGCAGTACGTC.

This chain connects TRBV7-9 to TRBJ1-1, with TRBD1 identical over 7 bases. The CDR3 extends over 13 amino acids. The germline V gene has CDR1 SEHNR and CDR2 FQNEAQ (reference sequence). Germline trimming cut 8 bases from V and 1 base from J; bases unmatched to any gene: 4. The DNA for the CDR3 is TGTGCCAGCGGGACAGTGCAGAACACTGAAGCTTTCTTT. Amino acid sequence: CASGTVQNTEAFF.

The J gene is TRBJ2-5, the V gene TRBV11-1; 9 nucleotides align to TRBD2. Germline V gene lookup returns CDR1 SGHAT and CDR2 FQDESV (reference sequence). The CDR3 is 18 residues long. Trimming removed 3 bases from V and 5 bases from J; junction bases left unmatched: 16. CDR3 protein: CASSFADELSGGLETQYF. The CDR3 coding sequence is TGTGCCAGCAGCTTCGCGGACGAACTAAGCGGGGGGTTGGAGACCCAGTACTTC.

In this sample, this clonotype turned up a few times. The chain is built from TRBV12-5 and TRBJ2-7; 9 positions match TRBD1. The germline CDR1 and CDR2 sequences are LGHNT and FRNRAP. V shed 2 bases, J shed 3 bases, and the junction held 8 bases outside the gene matches. CDR3 length equals 16 residues. The CDR3 coding sequence is TGTGCTAGTGGTTTGACTCCGGGACAGGGCGGCTACGAGCAGTACTTC. Its translation is CASGLTPGQGGYEQYF.

The J gene is TRBJ1-1, the V gene TRBV7-8, with D hard to call. Deletions cut 5 bases from V and 11 bases from J, with 18 bases between. The V gene's germline CDR1 is SGHVS and CDR2 FQNEAQ. The length of the CDR3 is 13 residues. CDR3 region: CASSLDPPADAFF. The CDR3 DNA is TGTGCCAGCAGCCTAGACCCCCCGGCAGACGCTTTCTTT.

The gene calls are TRBV6-6 and TRBJ1-1; TRBD1 might be the D (6 bases). This CDR3 has 13 amino acids. Trimming removed 9 bases at V and 11 bases at J, with 22 bases between. Germline V gives CDR1 MNHNY, CDR2 SVGAGI (reference sequence). DNA of the CDR3: TGTGCCAGTTACCGGGACACACCATATCAGGCTTTCTTT. Amino acids: CASYRDTPYQAFF.

This clonotype was counted once. The chain employs TRBV7-9 and TRBJ2-6; 9 bases match TRBD1. The germline CDR1 and CDR2 sequences are SEHNR and FQNEAQ (reference sequence). This CDR3 region has 17 residues. V was pared by 6 bases and J by 0 bases, with 6 bases of the junction left unmatched. The CDR3, as DNA: TGTGCCAGCAGTCCCGGGACAGGGAGCTCTGGGGCCAACGTCCTGACTTTC. Protein sequence: CASSPGTGSSGANVLTF. Variable domain in full (rest from reference TRBV7-9 and TRBJ2-6): DTGVSQNPRHKITKRGQNVTFRCDPISEHNRLYWYRQTLGQGPEFLTYFQNEAQLEKSRLLSDRFSAERPKGSFSTLEIQRTEQGDSAMYLCASSPGTGSSGANVLTFGAGSRLTVL.

This clonotype was counted at least ten times. The chain is built from TRBV24-1 and TRBJ2-3, with D tentatively TRBD1 (6 bases). Trimming shortened V by 9 bases and J by 9 bases, and 21 bases separated the two germline ends. CDR1 is KGHDR and CDR2 is SFDVKD in the germline V gene. The CDR3 consists of 14 residues. The CDR3 protein is CATGGRSSPLTQYF. The CDR3 bases are TGTGCCACCGGGGGCCGGAGCAGTCCACTAACGCAGTATTTT.

The rearrangement uses TRBV20-1 and TRBJ2-5; D might be TRBD1 (5 bases). CDR1 is DFQATT, CDR2 SNEGSKA, per germline (reference sequence). This CDR3 contains 14 residues. V lost 2 bases and J lost 2, with 12 bases in between. The chain's CDR3 is CSARQGPAQETQYF. The CDR3, as DNA: TGCAGTGCTAGACAGGGTCCCGCTCAAGAGACCCAGTACTTC.

The chain links TRBV5-1 to TRBJ2-3; no clear D gene. The CDR3 contains 14 residues. The ends were cut back, 0 bases at V and 4 bases at J, with 9 bases in the middle. The germline V gene encodes CDR1 SGHRS and CDR2 YFSETQ. The CDR3 region is CASSLGAVADTQYF. For the CDR3, the DNA is TGCGCCAGCAGCTTGGGGGCCGTGGCAGATACGCAGTATTTT.